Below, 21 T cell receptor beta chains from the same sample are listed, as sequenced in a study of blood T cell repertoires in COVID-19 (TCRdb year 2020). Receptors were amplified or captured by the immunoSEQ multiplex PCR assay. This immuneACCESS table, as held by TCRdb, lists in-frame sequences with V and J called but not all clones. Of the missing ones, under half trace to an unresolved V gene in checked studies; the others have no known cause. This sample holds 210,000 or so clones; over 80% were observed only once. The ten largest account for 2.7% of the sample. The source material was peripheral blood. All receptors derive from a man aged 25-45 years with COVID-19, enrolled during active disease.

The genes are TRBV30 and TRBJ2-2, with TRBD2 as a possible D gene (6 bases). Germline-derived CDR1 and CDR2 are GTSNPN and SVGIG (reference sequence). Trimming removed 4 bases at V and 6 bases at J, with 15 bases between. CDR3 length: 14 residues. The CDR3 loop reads CAWTSGSLSGELFF. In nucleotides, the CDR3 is TGTGCCTGGACTTCCGGGAGTCTTTCCGGGGAGCTGTTTTTT. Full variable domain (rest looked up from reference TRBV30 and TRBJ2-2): SQTIHQWPATLVQPVGSPLSLECTVEGTSNPNLYWYRQAAGRGLQLLFYSVGIGQISSEVPQNLSASRPQDRQFILSSKKLLLSDSGFYLCAWTSGSLSGELFFGEGSRLTVL.

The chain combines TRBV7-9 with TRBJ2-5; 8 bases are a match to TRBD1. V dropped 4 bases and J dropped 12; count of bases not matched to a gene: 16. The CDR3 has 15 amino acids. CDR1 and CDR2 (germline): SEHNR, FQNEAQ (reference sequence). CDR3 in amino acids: CASSSGAFGTGREYF. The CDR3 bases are TGTGCCAGCAGCTCGGGCGCTTTTGGGACAGGCCGAGAGTACTTC.

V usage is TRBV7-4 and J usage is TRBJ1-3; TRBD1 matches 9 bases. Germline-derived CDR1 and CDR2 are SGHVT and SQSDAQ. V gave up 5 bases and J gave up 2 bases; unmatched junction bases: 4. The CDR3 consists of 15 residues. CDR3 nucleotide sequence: TGTGCCAGCAGCGGGGACAGGGCAACTGGAAACACCATATATTTT. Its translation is CASSGDRATGNTIYF.

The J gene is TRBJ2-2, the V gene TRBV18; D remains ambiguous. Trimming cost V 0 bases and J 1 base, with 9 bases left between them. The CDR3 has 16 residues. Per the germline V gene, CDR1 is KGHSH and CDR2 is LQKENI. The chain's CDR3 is CASSPPTTLNTGELFF. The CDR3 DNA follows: TGTGCCAGCTCACCACCTACGACTCTGAACACCGGGGAGCTGTTTTTT.

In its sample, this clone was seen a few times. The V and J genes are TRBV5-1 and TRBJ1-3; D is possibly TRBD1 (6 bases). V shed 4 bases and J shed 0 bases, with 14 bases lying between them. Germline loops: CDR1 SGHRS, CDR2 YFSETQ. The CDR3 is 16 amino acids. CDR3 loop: CASSLGTLSSGNTIYF. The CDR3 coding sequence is TGCGCCAGCAGCCTTGGGACATTGAGCTCTGGAAACACCATATATTTT. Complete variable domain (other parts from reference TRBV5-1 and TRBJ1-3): KAGVTQTPRYLIKTRGQQVTLSCSPISGHRSVSWYQQTPGQGLQFLFEYFSETQRNKGNFPGRFSGRQFSNSRSEMNVSTLELGDSALYLCASSLGTLSSGNTIYFGEGSWLTVV.

The CDR3 DNA sequence: TGTGCCAGCAGCGGAAGGGGGGGCGCTTATGGCTACACCTTC. This encodes CASSGRGGAYGYTF. The rearrangement uses TRBV9 and TRBJ1-2; tentative D call: TRBD1 (6 bases). This CDR3 is built from 14 residues. CDR1 is SGDLS, CDR2 YYNGEE, per germline. With 3 bases removed from V and 5 bases from J, the gap between germline ends came to 14 bases.

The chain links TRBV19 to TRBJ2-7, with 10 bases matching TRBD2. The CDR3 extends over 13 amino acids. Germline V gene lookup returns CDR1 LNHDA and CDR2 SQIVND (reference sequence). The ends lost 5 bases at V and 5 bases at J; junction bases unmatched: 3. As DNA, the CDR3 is TGTGCCAGTAGTTACACTAGCGGGAACGAGCAGTACTTC. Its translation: CASSYTSGNEQYF.

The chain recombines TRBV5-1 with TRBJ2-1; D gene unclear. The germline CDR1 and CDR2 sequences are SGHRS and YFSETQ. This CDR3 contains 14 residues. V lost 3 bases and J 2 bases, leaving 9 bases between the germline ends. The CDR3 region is CASSWAQPYNEQFF. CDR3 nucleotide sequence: TGCGCCAGCAGCTGGGCCCAGCCCTACAATGAGCAGTTCTTC.

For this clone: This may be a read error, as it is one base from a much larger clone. CDR3 coding DNA: TGTGCCAGCAGCTTATCAGGGTACACTGAAGCTTTCTTT. Residues: CASSLSGYTEAFF. The gene calls are TRBV7-3 and TRBJ1-1, with D tentatively TRBD1 (5 bases). V was pared by 2 bases and J by 3 bases, with 7 bases between. Germline CDR1 reads SGHTA; CDR2 reads FQGTGA. The CDR3 totals 13 residues.

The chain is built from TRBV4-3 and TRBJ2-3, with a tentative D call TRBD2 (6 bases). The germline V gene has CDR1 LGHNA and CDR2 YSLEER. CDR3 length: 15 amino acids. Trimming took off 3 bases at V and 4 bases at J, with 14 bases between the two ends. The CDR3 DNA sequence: TGCGCCAGCAGCCAGATGACCGGGACTCCAGATACGCAGTATTTT. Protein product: CASSQMTGTPDTQYF.

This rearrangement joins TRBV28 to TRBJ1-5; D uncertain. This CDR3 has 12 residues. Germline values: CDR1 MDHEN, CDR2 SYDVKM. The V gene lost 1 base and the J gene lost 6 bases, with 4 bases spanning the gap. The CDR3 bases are TGTGCCAGCAGTTTATCTAGTCAGCCCCAGCATTTT. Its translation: CASSLSSQPQHF. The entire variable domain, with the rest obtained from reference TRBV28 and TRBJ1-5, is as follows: DVKVTQSSRYLVKRTGEKVFLECVQDMDHENMFWYRQDPGLGLRLIYFSYDVKMKEKGDIPEGYSVSREKKERFSLILESASTNQTSMYLCASSLSSQPQHFGDGTRLSIL.

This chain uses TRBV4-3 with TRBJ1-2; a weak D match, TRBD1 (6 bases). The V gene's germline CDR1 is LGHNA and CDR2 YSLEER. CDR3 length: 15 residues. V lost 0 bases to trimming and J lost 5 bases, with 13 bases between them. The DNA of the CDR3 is TGCGCCAGCAGCCAAGATCCGGACAGTTGGTATGGCTACACCTTC. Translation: CASSQDPDSWYGYTF.

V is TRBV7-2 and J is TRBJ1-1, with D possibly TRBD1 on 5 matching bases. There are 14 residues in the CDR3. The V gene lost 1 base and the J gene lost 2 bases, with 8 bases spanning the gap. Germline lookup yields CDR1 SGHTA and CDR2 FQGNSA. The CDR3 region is CASSLVGANTEAFF. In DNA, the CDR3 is TGTGCCAGCAGCTTAGTTGGGGCCAACACTGAAGCTTTCTTT.

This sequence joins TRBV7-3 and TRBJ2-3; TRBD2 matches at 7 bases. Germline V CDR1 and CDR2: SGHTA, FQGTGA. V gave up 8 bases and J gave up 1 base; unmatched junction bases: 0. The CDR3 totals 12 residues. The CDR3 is CASAGGTDTQYF. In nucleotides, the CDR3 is TGTGCCAGCGCGGGGGGCACAGATACGCAGTATTTT. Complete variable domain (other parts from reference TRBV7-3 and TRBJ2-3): GAGVSQTPSNKVTEKGKYVELRCDPISGHTALYWYRQSLGQGPEFLIYFQGTGAADDSGLPNDRFFAVRPEGSVSTLKIQRTERGDSAVYLCASAGGTDTQYFGPGTRLTVL.

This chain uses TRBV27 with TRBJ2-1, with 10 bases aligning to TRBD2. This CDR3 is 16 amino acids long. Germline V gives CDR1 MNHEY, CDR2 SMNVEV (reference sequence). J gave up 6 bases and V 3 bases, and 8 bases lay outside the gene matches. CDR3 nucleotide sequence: TGTGCCAGCAGTTTTTCTAGCGGGGGAGTATCCAATGAGCAGTTCTTC. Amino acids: CASSFSSGGVSNEQFF.

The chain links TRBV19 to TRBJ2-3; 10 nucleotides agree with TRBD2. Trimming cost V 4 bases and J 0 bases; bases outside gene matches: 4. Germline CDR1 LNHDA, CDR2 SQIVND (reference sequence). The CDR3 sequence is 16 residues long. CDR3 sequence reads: CASSRTSGISTDTQYF. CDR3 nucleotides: TGTGCCAGTAGTAGAACTAGCGGGATAAGCACAGATACGCAGTATTTT.

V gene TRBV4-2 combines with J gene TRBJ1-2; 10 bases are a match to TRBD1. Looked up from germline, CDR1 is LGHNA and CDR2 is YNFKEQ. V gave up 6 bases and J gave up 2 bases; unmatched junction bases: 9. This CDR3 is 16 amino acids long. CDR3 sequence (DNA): TGTGCCAGCAGTAAGGGACAGGGGCAAACGAACTATGGCTACACCTTC. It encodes CASSKGQGQTNYGYTF.

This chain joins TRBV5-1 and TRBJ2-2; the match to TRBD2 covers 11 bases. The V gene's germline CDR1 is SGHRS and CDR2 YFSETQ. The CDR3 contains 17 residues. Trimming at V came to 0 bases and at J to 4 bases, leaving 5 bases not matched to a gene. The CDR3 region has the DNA TGCGCCAGCAGCTTGGAACTAGCGGGAGCTGGCACCGGGGAGCTGTTTTTT. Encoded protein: CASSLELAGAGTGELFF.

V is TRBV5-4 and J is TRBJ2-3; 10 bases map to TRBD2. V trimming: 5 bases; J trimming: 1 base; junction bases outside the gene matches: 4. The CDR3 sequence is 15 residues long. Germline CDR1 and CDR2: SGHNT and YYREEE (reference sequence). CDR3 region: CASRPGTSGTDTQYF. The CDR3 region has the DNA TGTGCCAGCAGACCTGGGACTAGCGGCACAGATACGCAGTATTTT.

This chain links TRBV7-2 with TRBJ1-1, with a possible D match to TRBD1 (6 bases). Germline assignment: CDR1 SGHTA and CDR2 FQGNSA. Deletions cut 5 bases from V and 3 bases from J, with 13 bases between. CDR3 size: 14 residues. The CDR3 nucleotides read TGTGCCAGCAGCCCGGACAGCTGGGACACTGAAGCTTTCTTT. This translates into CASSPDSWDTEAFF. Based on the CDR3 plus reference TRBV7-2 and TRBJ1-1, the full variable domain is GAGVSQSPSNKVTEKGKDVELRCDPISGHTALYWYRQSLGQGLEFLIYFQGNSAPDKSGLPSDRFSAERTGGSVSTLTIQRTQQEDSAVYLCASSPDSWDTEAFFGQGTRLTVV.

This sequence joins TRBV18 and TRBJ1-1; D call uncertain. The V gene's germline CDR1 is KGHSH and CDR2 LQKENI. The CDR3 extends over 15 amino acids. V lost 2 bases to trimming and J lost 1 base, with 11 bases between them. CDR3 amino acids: CASSPNPGGNTEAFF. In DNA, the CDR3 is TGTGCCAGCTCACCAAACCCAGGTGGGAACACTGAAGCTTTCTTT.